These T cell receptor beta chains were read from a single sample in a study of shared clonotypes between healthy human individuals. This table comes from immunoSEQ multiplex PCR, and its TCRdb copy is limited to in-frame clones, with some not included. The sample lists approximately 1,000,000 clones; 70% to 80% were seen once. Sequenced material: memory CD4+ T cells from PBMCs. The receptor source for this set is a young man in good health. Some clones in this sample may be carry-over from other donors' samples. CDR3s include the opening cysteine and the closing phenylalanine or tryptophan. Each record gives: V gene, CDR3 protein.

V gene: TRBV5-5; CDR3 protein: CASSLFGDQPQHF
V gene: TRBV19; CDR3 protein: CASSIGRPEHYEQYF
V gene: TRBV7-8; CDR3 protein: CASSSGLAGTYEQYF
V gene: TRBV15; CDR3 protein: CATSRGTGFMNTEAFF
V gene: TRBV2; CDR3 protein: CASSEVQGFTGELFF
V gene: TRBV5-4; CDR3 protein: CASSPPPKPGQAAVYGYTF
V gene: TRBV5-1; CDR3 protein: CASSLDGIYTEAFF
V gene: TRBV28; CDR3 protein: CASTTGGEGNTIYF
V gene: TRBV10-3; CDR3 protein: CAIGGQTGQETQYF
V gene: TRBV4-1; CDR3 protein: CASSQEGTGALLTEAFF
V gene: TRBV28; CDR3 protein: CASSSLTGTEAFF
V gene: TRBV19; CDR3 protein: CASTGTGAKGGQPQHF
V gene: TRBV5-1; CDR3 protein: CATRTGGNFYGYTF
V gene: TRBV2; CDR3 protein: CASVGIIQETQYF
V gene: TRBV6-5; CDR3 protein: CASSLGRGAYEQYF
V gene: TRBV10-1; CDR3 protein: CASSSPTPNRGRGTNEKLFF
V gene: TRBV6-5; CDR3 protein: CASSPRVGNTEAFF
V gene: TRBV6-1; CDR3 protein: CASSGGQGDYSNQPQHF
V gene: TRBV6-4; CDR3 protein: CASSGQSGTEAFF
V gene: TRBV30; CDR3 protein: CAWSEESGNTIYF
V gene: TRBV4-2; CDR3 protein: CASSLGLVDGELFF
V gene: TRBV7-2; CDR3 protein: CASSRPRGVFYGYTF
V gene: TRBV11-2; CDR3 protein: CASSRGASSYNEQFF
V gene: TRBV4-1; CDR3 protein: CASSQGDAATEAFF
V gene: TRBV5-5; CDR3 protein: CASSPGLAGANEQFF
V gene: TRBV18; CDR3 protein: CASSPRIPDTQYF
V gene: TRBV5-1; CDR3 protein: CASSLTDQGYTF
V gene: TRBV2; CDR3 protein: CASSAGTGGWYGYTF
V gene: TRBV11-3; CDR3 protein: CASSLMVNTEAFF
V gene: TRBV6-5; CDR3 protein: CASSYSAPSGQETQYF
V gene: TRBV19; CDR3 protein: CASSMVLAKAYEQYF
V gene: TRBV5-1; CDR3 protein: CASSHPSGSYEQYF
V gene: TRBV21-1; CDR3 protein: CASSKEGESAFF
V gene: TRBV9; CDR3 protein: CASSPPSRGVGEQYF
V gene: TRBV19; CDR3 protein: CASSIPGGSLKEQYF
V gene: TRBV6-6; CDR3 protein: CASSYFKGTDYGYTF
V gene: TRBV30; CDR3 protein: CAHGQGSGANVLTF
V gene: TRBV30; CDR3 protein: CAWSVWAGGNNEQFF
V gene: TRBV5-4; CDR3 protein: CASSLSGTSGRAYNEQFF
V gene: TRBV10-2; CDR3 protein: CASSESMRYTDTQYF
V gene: TRBV10-2; CDR3 protein: CASSEARWGNTEAFF
V gene: TRBV29-1; CDR3 protein: CSVEVGFVGTEAFF
V gene: TRBV6-6; CDR3 protein: CASTFAILGRLEPQHF
V gene: TRBV6-1; CDR3 protein: CASSVRDTVPYEQYF
V gene: TRBV29-1; CDR3 protein: CSVDPSMAPSYGYTF
V gene: TRBV5-1; CDR3 protein: CASSRAQGGRKLFF
V gene: TRBV7-3; CDR3 protein: CASSAGQNQPQHF
V gene: TRBV7-7; CDR3 protein: CASSPGQGHEQYF
V gene: TRBV7-2; CDR3 protein: CASSSQGFGNTIYF
V gene: TRBV18; CDR3 protein: CASSPGRLGNTGELFF
V gene: TRBV19; CDR3 protein: CASSKRVGETQYF
V gene: TRBV7-9; CDR3 protein: CASSSSRGSWETQYF
V gene: TRBV27; CDR3 protein: CASSYSGARGHYGYTF
V gene: TRBV7-2; CDR3 protein: CASSGGVGKANEKLFF
V gene: TRBV21-1; CDR3 protein: CASSKQERRADTGDTQYF